A selection of T cell receptor beta chains follows, all from one sample in a study of T-cell reconstitution after alpha-beta-depleted transplantation in children. Using its own MiXCR run on the PCR reads, TCRdb lists one record per CDR3 protein. Among about 340,000 distinct CDR3 sequences listed, 15% to 20% were seen once. Sequenced here: PBMCs, mostly from graft donor cells, sampled 360 days after TCRalphabeta/CD19-depleted stem cell transplant. These receptor sequences come from a male patient aged 2-15 years who had a stem cell transplant for acute lymphoblastic leukemia, so the T cells may come from the graft donor. Each CDR3 is given with its conserved first and last residue. A D gene is named only where the DNA matches it firmly. The size entry is marked missing in some rows and otherwise reads once, few, many or a size class.

V gene: TRBV6-4; clone size: .; J gene: TRBJ2-5; D gene: TRBD2; CDR3 protein: CASRTGTSGTIQETQYF; CDR3 DNA: TGTGCCAGCAGGACTGGGACTAGCGGGACGATACAAGAGACCCAGTACTTC
V gene: TRBV15; clone size: many; J gene: TRBJ2-1; D gene: TRBD2; CDR3 protein: CATSRAAGAAYNEQFF; CDR3 DNA: TGTGCCACCAGCAGAGCAGCGGGGGCAGCCTACAATGAGCAGTTCTTC
V gene: TRBV15; clone size: few; J gene: TRBJ2-7; D gene: .; CDR3 protein: CATSRGELNGLYEQYF; CDR3 DNA: TGTGCCACCAGCAGAGGCGAGCTAAACGGCCTGTACGAGCAGTACTTC
V gene: TRBV20-1; clone size: .; J gene: TRBJ1-2; D gene: .; CDR3 protein: CSAGLEGYTF; CDR3 DNA: TGCAGTGCAGGACTAGAAGGCTACACCTTC
V gene: TRBV20-1; clone size: .; J gene: TRBJ2-1; D gene: .; CDR3 protein: CSASTIGDEQFF; CDR3 DNA: TGCAGTGCTAGTACTATAGGGGATGAGCAGTTCTTC
V gene: TRBV7-2; clone size: .; J gene: TRBJ2-1; D gene: TRBD2; CDR3 protein: CASSLRLAGVGRNEQFF; CDR3 DNA: TGTGCCAGCAGCTTAAGGCTAGCGGGAGTGGGGCGAAATGAGCAGTTCTTC
V gene: TRBV18; clone size: few; J gene: TRBJ1-4; D gene: .; CDR3 protein: CASSPPIEMGEKLFF; CDR3 DNA: TGTGCCAGCTCACCACCGATAGAGATGGGTGAAAAACTGTTTTTT
V gene: TRBV27; clone size: .; J gene: TRBJ2-3; D gene: .; CDR3 protein: CASSLSINGGPTQYF; CDR3 DNA: TGTGCCAGCAGTTTATCGATAAACGGGGGACCTACGCAGTATTTT
V gene: TRBV7-9; clone size: .; J gene: TRBJ2-5; D gene: TRBD1; CDR3 protein: CASSRTGVAETQYF; CDR3 DNA: TGTGCCAGCAGCCGTACAGGGGTGGCAGAGACCCAGTACTTC
V gene: TRBV12-3/TRBV12-4; clone size: many; J gene: TRBJ1-3; D gene: .; CDR3 protein: CASSIGSRDTIYF; CDR3 DNA: TGTGCCAGCAGCATCGGGTCGAGAGACACCATATATTTT
V gene: TRBV9; clone size: few; J gene: TRBJ2-7; D gene: .; CDR3 protein: CASSVRFGPDYEQYF; CDR3 DNA: TGTGCCAGCAGCGTTAGATTCGGACCCGACTACGAGCAGTACTTC
V gene: TRBV7-3; clone size: .; J gene: TRBJ1-2; D gene: TRBD1; CDR3 protein: CASSLGQGALYGYTF; CDR3 DNA: TGTGCCAGCAGCTTAGGCCAGGGGGCTCTTTATGGCTACACCTTC
V gene: TRBV4-1; clone size: .; J gene: TRBJ2-4; D gene: .; CDR3 protein: CASSQGRLALINIQYF; CDR3 DNA: TGCGCCAGCAGCCAAGGTCGGCTAGCGCTGATAAACATTCAGTACTTC
V gene: TRBV7-3; clone size: few; J gene: TRBJ1-6; D gene: .; CDR3 protein: CASSLRGGQNSPLHF; CDR3 DNA: TGTGCCAGCAGCTTACGAGGGGGTCAAAATTCACCCCTCCACTTT
V gene: TRBV6-2/TRBV6-3; clone size: .; J gene: TRBJ2-1; D gene: .; CDR3 protein: CASSYYQGWNEQFF; CDR3 DNA: TGTGCCAGCAGTTACTATCAGGGTTGGAATGAGCAGTTCTTC
V gene: TRBV28; clone size: few; J gene: TRBJ2-5; D gene: .; CDR3 protein: CASSSPSGEETQYF; CDR3 DNA: TGTGCCAGCAGTTCCCCTAGTGGGGAAGAGACCCAGTACTTC
V gene: TRBV27; clone size: few; J gene: TRBJ1-5; D gene: .; CDR3 protein: CASSLSWGYSNQPQHF; CDR3 DNA: TGTGCCAGCAGTTTATCATGGGGATATAGCAATCAGCCCCAGCATTTT
V gene: TRBV5-1; clone size: .; J gene: TRBJ2-1; D gene: .; CDR3 protein: CASSSTGTAWDEQFF; CDR3 DNA: TGCGCCAGCAGCTCGACCGGGACGGCATGGGATGAGCAGTTCTTC
V gene: TRBV6-2/TRBV6-3; clone size: few; J gene: TRBJ1-5; D gene: .; CDR3 protein: CASTRPGGNQPQHF; CDR3 DNA: TGTGCCAGCACTCGACCGGGGGGCAATCAGCCCCAGCATTTT
V gene: TRBV7-9; clone size: .; J gene: TRBJ2-2; D gene: .; CDR3 protein: CASSLMSVTGELFF; CDR3 DNA: TGTGCCAGCAGCTTAATGAGCGTCACCGGGGAGCTGTTTTTT
V gene: TRBV5-1; clone size: .; J gene: TRBJ2-1; D gene: TRBD2; CDR3 protein: CASSLTSGRGTYNEQFF; CDR3 DNA: TGCGCCAGCAGCTTAACTAGCGGGAGGGGAACCTACAATGAGCAGTTCTTC
V gene: TRBV12-3/TRBV12-4; clone size: .; J gene: TRBJ2-1; D gene: TRBD2; CDR3 protein: CASRGASGSSYNEQFF; CDR3 DNA: TGTGCCAGCAGGGGAGCTAGCGGGAGCTCCTACAATGAGCAGTTCTTC
V gene: TRBV7-7; clone size: few; J gene: TRBJ2-1; D gene: TRBD2; CDR3 protein: CASSVTSGINEQFF; CDR3 DNA: TGTGCTAGCAGCGTTACTAGCGGGATCAATGAGCAGTTCTTC
V gene: TRBV29-1; clone size: .; J gene: TRBJ2-3; D gene: TRBD2; CDR3 protein: CSVEDPGRAVDTQYF; CDR3 DNA: TGCAGCGTTGAAGATCCCGGGAGGGCGGTAGATACGCAGTATTTT
V gene: TRBV5-5; clone size: many; J gene: TRBJ2-5; D gene: .; CDR3 protein: CASSLRGLETQYF; CDR3 DNA: TGTGCCAGCAGCTTGAGGGGATTAGAGACCCAGTACTTC
V gene: TRBV29-1; clone size: .; J gene: TRBJ2-5; D gene: TRBD2; CDR3 protein: CSVEVGTSGLWGETQYF; CDR3 DNA: TGCAGCGTTGAGGTCGGGACTAGCGGATTGTGGGGAGAGACCCAGTACTTC
V gene: TRBV7-2; clone size: few; J gene: TRBJ2-5; D gene: TRBD1; CDR3 protein: CASSPSTGSETQYF; CDR3 DNA: TGTGCCAGCAGCCCCTCGACAGGGAGTGAGACCCAGTACTTC
V gene: TRBV20-1; clone size: few; J gene: TRBJ1-1; D gene: .; CDR3 protein: CSARDWEGNTEAFF; CDR3 DNA: TGCAGTGCTAGAGATTGGGAGGGGAACACTGAAGCTTTCTTT
V gene: TRBV7-9; clone size: few; J gene: TRBJ2-7; D gene: .; CDR3 protein: CASSLGGLAAYSYEQYF; CDR3 DNA: TGTGCCAGCAGCCTAGGGGGGCTAGCGGCTTACTCCTACGAGCAGTACTTC
V gene: TRBV30; clone size: .; J gene: TRBJ2-7; D gene: .; CDR3 protein: CAWSRGVAGEQYF; CDR3 DNA: TGTGCCTGGAGTAGGGGAGTGGCGGGGGAGCAGTACTTC
V gene: TRBV20-1; clone size: many; J gene: TRBJ2-2; D gene: TRBD1; CDR3 protein: CSARTGVTGELFF; CDR3 DNA: TGCAGTGCTAGGACAGGGGTCACCGGGGAGCTGTTTTTT
V gene: TRBV5-1; clone size: few; J gene: TRBJ1-2; D gene: TRBD1; CDR3 protein: CASSLGGQGYGYTF; CDR3 DNA: TGCGCCAGCAGCTTGGGAGGACAGGGCTATGGCTACACCTTC
V gene: TRBV7-2; clone size: few; J gene: TRBJ2-5; D gene: TRBD2; CDR3 protein: CASSPRLAGGQETQYF; CDR3 DNA: TGTGCCAGCAGCCCGAGACTAGCGGGAGGTCAAGAGACCCAGTACTTC
V gene: TRBV3-1; clone size: .; J gene: TRBJ2-3; D gene: .; CDR3 protein: CASSQALRATQYF; CDR3 DNA: TGTGCCAGCAGCCAGGCACTGAGAGCTACGCAGTATTTT
V gene: TRBV5-1; clone size: .; J gene: TRBJ2-1; D gene: TRBD2; CDR3 protein: CASSLIAGTSGYNEQFF; CDR3 DNA: TGCGCCAGCAGCCTGATCGCCGGGACTAGCGGATACAATGAGCAGTTCTTC
V gene: TRBV7-2; clone size: .; J gene: TRBJ2-5; D gene: TRBD2; CDR3 protein: CASSLAGVAGVQGAQYF; CDR3 DNA: TGTGCCAGCAGCTTAGCGGGGGTAGCGGGAGTTCAGGGCGCCCAGTACTTC
V gene: TRBV4-1; clone size: few; J gene: TRBJ2-1; D gene: TRBD2; CDR3 protein: CASSQPGLAFEQFF; CDR3 DNA: TGCGCCAGCAGCCAACCGGGACTAGCGTTTGAGCAGTTCTTC
V gene: TRBV6-5; clone size: .; J gene: TRBJ2-7; D gene: .; CDR3 protein: CASSYSNGGSRYEQYF; CDR3 DNA: TGTGCCAGCAGTTACTCCAACGGCGGATCACGCTACGAGCAGTACTTC